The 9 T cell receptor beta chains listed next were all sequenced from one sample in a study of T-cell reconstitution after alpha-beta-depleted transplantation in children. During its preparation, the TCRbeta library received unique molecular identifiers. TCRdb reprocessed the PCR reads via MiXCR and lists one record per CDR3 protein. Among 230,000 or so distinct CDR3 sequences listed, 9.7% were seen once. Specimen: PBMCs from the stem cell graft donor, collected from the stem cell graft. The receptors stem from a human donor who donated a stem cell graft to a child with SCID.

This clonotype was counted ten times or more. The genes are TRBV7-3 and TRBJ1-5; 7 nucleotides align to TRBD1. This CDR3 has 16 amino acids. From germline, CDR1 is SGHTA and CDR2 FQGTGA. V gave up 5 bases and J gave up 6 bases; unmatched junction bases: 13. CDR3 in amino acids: CASSKRHRGLGQPQHF. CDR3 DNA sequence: TGTGCCAGCAGCAAAAGACACAGGGGATTGGGTCAGCCCCAGCATTTT.

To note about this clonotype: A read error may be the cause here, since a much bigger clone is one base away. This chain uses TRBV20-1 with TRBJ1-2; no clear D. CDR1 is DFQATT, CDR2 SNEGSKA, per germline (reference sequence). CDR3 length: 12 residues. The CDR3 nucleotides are TGCAGTGCTAGGTCTGGAGTCTATGGCGACACCTTC. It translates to CSARSGVYGDTF.

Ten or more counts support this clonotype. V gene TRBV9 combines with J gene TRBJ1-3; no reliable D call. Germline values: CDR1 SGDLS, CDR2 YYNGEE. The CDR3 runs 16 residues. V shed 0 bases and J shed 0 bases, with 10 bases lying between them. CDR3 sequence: CASSVEVSSSGNTIYF. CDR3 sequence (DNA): TGTGCCAGCAGCGTAGAGGTCTCAAGCTCTGGAAACACCATATATTTT.

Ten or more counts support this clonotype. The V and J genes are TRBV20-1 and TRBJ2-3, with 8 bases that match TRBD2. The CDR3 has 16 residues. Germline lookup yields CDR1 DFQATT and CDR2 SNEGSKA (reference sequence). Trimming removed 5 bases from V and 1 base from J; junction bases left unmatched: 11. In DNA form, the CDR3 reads TGCAGTGCTCCAATTTTCGGGAGGGGGGGCACAGATACGCAGTATTTT. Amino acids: CSAPIFGRGGTDTQYF.

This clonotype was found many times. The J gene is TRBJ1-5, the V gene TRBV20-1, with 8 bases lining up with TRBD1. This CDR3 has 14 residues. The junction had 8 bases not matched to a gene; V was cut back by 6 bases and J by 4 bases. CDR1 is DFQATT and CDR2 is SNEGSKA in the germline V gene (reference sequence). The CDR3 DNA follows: TGCAGTGCAACCCGGGACAGGCTGAATCAGCCCCAGCATTTT. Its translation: CSATRDRLNQPQHF.

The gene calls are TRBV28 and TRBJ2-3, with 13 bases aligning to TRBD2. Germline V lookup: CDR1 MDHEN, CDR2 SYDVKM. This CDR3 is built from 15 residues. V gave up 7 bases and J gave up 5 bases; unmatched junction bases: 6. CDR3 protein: CASTAGLAGEDTQYF. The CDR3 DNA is TGTGCCAGCACCGCCGGACTAGCGGGGGAAGATACGCAGTATTTT.

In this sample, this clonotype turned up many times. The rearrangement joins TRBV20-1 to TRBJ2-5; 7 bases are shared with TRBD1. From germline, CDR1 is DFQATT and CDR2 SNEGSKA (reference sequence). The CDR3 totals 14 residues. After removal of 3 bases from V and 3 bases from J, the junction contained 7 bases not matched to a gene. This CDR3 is CSARSRTGEETQYF. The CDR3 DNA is TGCAGTGCTAGGTCAAGGACAGGAGAAGAGACCCAGTACTTC.

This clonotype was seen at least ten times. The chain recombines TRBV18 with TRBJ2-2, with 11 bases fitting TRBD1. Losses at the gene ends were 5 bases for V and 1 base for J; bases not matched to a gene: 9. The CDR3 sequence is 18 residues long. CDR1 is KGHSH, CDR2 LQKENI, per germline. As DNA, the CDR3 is TGTGCCAGCTCAGGACAGGGGGCAACCCCACAGAACACCGGGGAGCTGTTTTTT. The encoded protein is CASSGQGATPQNTGELFF. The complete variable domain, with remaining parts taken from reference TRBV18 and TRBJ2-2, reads NAGVMQNPRHLVRRRGQEARLRCSPMKGHSHVYWYRQLPEEGLKFMVYLQKENIIDESGMPKERFSAEFPKEGPSILRIQQVVRGDSAAYFCASSGQGATPQNTGELFFGEGSRLTVL.

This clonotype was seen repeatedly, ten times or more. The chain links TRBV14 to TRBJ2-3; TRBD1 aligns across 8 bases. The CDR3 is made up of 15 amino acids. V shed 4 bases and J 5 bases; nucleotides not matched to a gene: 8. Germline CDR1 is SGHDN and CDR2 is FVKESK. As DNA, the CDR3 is TGTGCCAGCAGCCTCCGACAGGGGTTGGTAGATACGCAGTATTTT. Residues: CASSLRQGLVDTQYF.